The sample holds many counts of the clone carrying this T cell receptor (beta chain). TCRdb processed the 5' RACE reads anew with MiXCR; each CDR3 protein has one entry. Seen here are 25,000 to 35,000 distinct CDR3 sequences, under 25% observed once, and the top ten hold less than 2%. This sample was included in a study of T-cell memory formation after mild COVID-19. V lost 1 base and J 15 bases, leaving 19 bases between the germline ends. The CDR3 is 14 residues long. The V call is TRBV12-3 or TRBV12-4, the J call TRBJ2-1; TRBD1 or TRBD2 may be the D gene (6 bases each). The origin of this receptor is an adult who had mild COVID-19 (a few samples of this study predate the infection). Cell type and time point are not known. The sequencing sample was made of PBMCs or a T cell subset sorted from them (not recorded which). CDR3 loop: CASSLGQVLGGGFF. In DNA, the CDR3 is TGTGCCAGCAGTTTAGGACAGGTACTGGGAGGTGGGTTCTTC.